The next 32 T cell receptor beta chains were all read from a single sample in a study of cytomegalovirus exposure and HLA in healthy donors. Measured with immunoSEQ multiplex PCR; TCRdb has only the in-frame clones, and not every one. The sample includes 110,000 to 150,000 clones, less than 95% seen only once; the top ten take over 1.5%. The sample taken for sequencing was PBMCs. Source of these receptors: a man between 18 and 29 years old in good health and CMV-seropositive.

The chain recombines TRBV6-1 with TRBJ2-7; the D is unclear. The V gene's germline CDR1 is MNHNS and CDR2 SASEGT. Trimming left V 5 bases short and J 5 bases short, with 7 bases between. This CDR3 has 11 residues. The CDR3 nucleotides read TGTGCCAGCAGTCAAGAGCACGAGCAGTACTTC. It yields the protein CASSQEHEQYF.

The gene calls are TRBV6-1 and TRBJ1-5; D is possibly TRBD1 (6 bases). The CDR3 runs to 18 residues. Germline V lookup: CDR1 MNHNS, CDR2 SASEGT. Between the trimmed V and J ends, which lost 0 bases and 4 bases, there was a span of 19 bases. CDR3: CASSEAGATAGINQPQHF. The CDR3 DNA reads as TGTGCCAGCAGTGAAGCGGGGGCCACGGCCGGAATTAATCAGCCCCAGCATTTT.

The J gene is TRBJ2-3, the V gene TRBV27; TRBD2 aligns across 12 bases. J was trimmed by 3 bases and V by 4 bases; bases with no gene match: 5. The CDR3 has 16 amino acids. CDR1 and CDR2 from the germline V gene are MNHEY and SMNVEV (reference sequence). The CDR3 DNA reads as TGTGCCAGCAGTTCTCTAGCGGGAGGGCCGACAGATACGCAGTATTTT. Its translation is CASSSLAGGPTDTQYF.

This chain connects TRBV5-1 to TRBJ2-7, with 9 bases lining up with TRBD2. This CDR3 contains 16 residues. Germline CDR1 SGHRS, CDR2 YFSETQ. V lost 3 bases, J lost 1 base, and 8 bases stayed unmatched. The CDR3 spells CASSSGEAGGSYEQYF. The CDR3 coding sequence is TGCGCCAGCAGCTCCGGCGAAGCGGGAGGTTCCTACGAGCAGTACTTC.

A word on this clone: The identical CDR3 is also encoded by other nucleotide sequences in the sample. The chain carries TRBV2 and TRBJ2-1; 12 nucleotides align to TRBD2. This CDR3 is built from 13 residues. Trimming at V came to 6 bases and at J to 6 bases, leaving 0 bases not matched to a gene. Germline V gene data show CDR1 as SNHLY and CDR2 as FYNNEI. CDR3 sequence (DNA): TGTGCCAGCAGGACTAGCGGGAGCAATGAGCAGTTCTTC. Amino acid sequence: CASRTSGSNEQFF.

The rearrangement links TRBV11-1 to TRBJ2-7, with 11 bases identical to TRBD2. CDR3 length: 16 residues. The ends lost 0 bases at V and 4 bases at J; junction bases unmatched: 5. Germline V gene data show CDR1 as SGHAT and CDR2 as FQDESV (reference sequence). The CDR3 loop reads CASSLAPLAGVYEQYF. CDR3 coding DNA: TGTGCCAGCAGCTTAGCCCCACTAGCGGGAGTATACGAGCAGTACTTC.

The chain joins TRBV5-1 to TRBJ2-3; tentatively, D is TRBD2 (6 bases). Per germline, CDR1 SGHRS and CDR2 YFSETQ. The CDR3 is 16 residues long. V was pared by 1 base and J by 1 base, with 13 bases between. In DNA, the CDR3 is TGCGCCAGCAGCTTGATCGCTGGCGGGGGCACAGATACGCAGTATTTT. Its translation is CASSLIAGGGTDTQYF.

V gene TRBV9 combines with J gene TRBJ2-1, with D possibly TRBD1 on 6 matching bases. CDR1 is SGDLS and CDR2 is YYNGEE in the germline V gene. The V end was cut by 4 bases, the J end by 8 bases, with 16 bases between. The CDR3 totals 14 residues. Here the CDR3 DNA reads TGTGCCAGCAGCCCGGGACAATTTAGGGATGAGCAGTTCTTC. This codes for CASSPGQFRDEQFF. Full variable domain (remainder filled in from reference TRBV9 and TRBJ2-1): DSGVTQTPKHLITATGQRVTLRCSPRSGDLSVYWYQQSLDQGLQFLIQYYNGEERAKGNILERFSAQQFPDLHSELNLSSLELGDSALYFCASSPGQFRDEQFFGPGTRLTVL.

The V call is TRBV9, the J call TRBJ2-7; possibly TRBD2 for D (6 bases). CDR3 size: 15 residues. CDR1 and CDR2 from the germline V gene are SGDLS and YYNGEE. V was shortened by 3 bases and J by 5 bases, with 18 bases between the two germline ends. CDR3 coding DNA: TGTGCCAGCAGCGCTACTAGCTTTTCTGCCCACGAGCAGTACTTC. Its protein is CASSATSFSAHEQYF.

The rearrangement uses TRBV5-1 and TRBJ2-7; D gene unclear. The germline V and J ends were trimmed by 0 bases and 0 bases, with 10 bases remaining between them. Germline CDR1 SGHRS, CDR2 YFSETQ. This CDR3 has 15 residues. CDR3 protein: CASSLAASSSYEQYF. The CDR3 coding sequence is TGCGCCAGCAGCTTGGCAGCGTCAAGCTCCTACGAGCAGTACTTC.

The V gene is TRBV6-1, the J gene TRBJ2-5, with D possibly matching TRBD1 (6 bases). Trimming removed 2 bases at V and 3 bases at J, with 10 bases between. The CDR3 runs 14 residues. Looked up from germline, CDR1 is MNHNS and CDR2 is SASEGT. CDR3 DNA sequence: TGTGCCAGCAGTGAATCTAGGGGGAAAGAGACCCAGTACTTC. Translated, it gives CASSESRGKETQYF.

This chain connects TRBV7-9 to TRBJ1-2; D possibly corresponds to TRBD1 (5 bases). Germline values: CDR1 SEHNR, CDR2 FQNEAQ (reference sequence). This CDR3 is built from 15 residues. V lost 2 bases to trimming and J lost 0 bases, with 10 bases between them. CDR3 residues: CASSLQGTSNYGYTF. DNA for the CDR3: TGTGCCAGCAGCTTACAGGGAACCTCTAACTATGGCTACACCTTC. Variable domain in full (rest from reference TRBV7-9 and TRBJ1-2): DTGVSQNPRHKITKRGQNVTFRCDPISEHNRLYWYRQTLGQGPEFLTYFQNEAQLEKSRLLSDRFSAERPKGSFSTLEIQRTEQGDSAMYLCASSLQGTSNYGYTFGSGTRLTVV.

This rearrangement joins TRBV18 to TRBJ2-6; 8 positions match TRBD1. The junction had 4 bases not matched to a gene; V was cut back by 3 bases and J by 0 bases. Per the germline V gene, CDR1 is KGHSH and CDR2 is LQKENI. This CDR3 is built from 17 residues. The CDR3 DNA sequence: TGTGCCAGCTCACCGGACAGGGTCGTCTCTGGGGCCAACGTCCTGACTTTC. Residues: CASSPDRVVSGANVLTF.

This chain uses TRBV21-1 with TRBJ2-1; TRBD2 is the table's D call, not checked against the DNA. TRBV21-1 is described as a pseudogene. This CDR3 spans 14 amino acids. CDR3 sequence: CASSKRTGYNEQFF. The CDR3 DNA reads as TGTGCCAGCAGCAAAAGGACTGGCTACAATGAGCAGTTCTTC.

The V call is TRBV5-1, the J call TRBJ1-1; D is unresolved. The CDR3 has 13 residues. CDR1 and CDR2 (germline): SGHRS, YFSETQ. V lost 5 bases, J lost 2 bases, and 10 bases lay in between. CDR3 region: CASRPDYNTEAFF. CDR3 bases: TGCGCCAGCAGGCCGGACTATAACACTGAAGCTTTCTTT.

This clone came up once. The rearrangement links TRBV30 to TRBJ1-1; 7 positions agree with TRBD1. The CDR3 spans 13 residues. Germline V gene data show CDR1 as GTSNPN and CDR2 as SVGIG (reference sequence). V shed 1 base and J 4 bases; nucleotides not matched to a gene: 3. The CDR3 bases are TGTGCCTGGAGTGGACAGGGAAGCACTGAAGCTTTCTTT. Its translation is CAWSGQGSTEAFF.

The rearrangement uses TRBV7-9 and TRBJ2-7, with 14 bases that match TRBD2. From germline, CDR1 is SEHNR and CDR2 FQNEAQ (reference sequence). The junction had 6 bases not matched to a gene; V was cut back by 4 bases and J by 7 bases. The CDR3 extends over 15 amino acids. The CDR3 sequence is CASSSGLAGVGEQYF. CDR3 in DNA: TGTGCCAGCAGCTCGGGACTAGCGGGAGTGGGTGAGCAGTACTTC.

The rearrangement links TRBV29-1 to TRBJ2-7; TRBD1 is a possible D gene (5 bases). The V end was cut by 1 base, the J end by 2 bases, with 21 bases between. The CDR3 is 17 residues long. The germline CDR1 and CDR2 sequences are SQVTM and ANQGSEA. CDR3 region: CSVEGLKGRDYTYEQYF. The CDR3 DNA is TGCAGCGTTGAAGGTTTAAAGGGCAGGGATTATACCTACGAGCAGTACTTC.

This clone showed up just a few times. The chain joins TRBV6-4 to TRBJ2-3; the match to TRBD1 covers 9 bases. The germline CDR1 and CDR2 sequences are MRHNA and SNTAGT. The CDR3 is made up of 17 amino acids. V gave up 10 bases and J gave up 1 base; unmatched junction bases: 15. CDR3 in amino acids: CANYRPGQGSGTDTQYF. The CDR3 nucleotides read TGTGCCAACTATAGACCGGGACAGGGAAGTGGCACAGATACGCAGTATTTT.

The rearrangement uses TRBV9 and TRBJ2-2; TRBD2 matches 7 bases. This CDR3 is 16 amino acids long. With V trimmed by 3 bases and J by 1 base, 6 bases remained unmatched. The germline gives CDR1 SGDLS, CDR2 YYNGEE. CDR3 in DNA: TGTGCCAGCAGCGGGGCTAGCGGAATGAACACCGGGGAGCTGTTTTTT. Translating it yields CASSGASGMNTGELFF.

CDR3 in amino acids: CASSLGVAGYEQYF. The DNA of the CDR3 is TGTGCCAGCAGCTTAGGAGTAGCGGGGTACGAGCAGTACTTC. V gene TRBV7-8 combines with J gene TRBJ2-7, with 8 bases identical to TRBD2. Germline lookup yields CDR1 SGHVS and CDR2 FQNEAQ. V lost 1 base to trimming and J lost 4 bases; unmatched junction nucleotides: 3. The CDR3 is 14 amino acids.

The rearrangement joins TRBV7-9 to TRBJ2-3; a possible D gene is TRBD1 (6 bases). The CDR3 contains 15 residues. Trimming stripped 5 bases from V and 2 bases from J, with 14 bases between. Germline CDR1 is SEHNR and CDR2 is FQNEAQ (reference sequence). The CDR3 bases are TGTGCCAGCAGCCGGCCGGGGACATACACAGATACGCAGTATTTT. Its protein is CASSRPGTYTDTQYF. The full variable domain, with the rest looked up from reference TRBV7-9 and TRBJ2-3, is DTGVSQNPRHKITKRGQNVTFRCDPISEHNRLYWYRQTLGQGPEFLTYFQNEAQLEKSRLLSDRFSAERPKGSFSTLEIQRTEQGDSAMYLCASSRPGTYTDTQYFGPGTRLTVL.

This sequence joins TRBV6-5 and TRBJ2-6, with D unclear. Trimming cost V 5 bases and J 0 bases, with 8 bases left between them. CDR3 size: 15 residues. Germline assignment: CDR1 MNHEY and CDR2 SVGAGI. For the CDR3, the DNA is TGTGCCAGCAGTCCACAGTTCTCTGGGGCCAACGTCCTGACTTTC. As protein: CASSPQFSGANVLTF.

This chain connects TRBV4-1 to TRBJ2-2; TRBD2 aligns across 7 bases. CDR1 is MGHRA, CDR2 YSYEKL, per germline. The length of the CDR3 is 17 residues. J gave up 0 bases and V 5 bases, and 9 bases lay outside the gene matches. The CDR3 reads CASSSGGGSSNTGELFF. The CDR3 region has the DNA TGCGCCAGCAGCTCGGGCGGCGGGAGCTCGAACACCGGGGAGCTGTTTTTT.

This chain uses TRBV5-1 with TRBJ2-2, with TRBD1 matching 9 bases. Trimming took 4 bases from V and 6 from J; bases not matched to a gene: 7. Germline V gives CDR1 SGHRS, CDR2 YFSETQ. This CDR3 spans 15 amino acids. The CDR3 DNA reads TGCGCCAGCAGCAACCGGGACAGGGTCTCCGGGGAGCTGTTTTTT. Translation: CASSNRDRVSGELFF.

CDR3 bases: TGTGCCAGCAGTCCGGTAGCGGCGCTTTACAATGAGCAGTTCTTC. Residues: CASSPVAALYNEQFF. The chain is built from TRBV28 and TRBJ2-1; tentative D call: TRBD2 (6 bases). Germline values: CDR1 MDHEN, CDR2 SYDVKM. The V and J ends lost 5 bases and 4 bases respectively, with 15 bases between them. CDR3 length equals 15 residues.

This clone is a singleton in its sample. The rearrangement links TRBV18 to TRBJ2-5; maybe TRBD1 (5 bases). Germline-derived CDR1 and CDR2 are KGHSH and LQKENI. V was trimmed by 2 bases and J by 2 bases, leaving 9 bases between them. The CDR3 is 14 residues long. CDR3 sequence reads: CASSPSNRQETQYF. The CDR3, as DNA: TGTGCCAGCTCACCATCGAACAGGCAAGAGACCCAGTACTTC. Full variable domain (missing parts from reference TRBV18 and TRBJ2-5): NAGVMQNPRHLVRRRGQEARLRCSPMKGHSHVYWYRQLPEEGLKFMVYLQKENIIDESGMPKERFSAEFPKEGPSILRIQQVVRGDSAAYFCASSPSNRQETQYFGPGTRLLVL.

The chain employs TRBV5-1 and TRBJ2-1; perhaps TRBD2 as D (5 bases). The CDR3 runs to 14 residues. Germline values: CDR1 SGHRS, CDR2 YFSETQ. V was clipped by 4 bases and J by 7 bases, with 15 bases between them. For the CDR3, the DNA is TGCGCCAGCAGCCCTGTGAGCGGCAAAAATGAGCAGTTCTTC. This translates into CASSPVSGKNEQFF.

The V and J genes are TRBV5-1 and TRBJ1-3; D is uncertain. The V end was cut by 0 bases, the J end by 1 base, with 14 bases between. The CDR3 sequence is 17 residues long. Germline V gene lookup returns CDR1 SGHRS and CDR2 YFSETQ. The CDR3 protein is CASSLGPTGSSGNTIYF. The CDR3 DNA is TGCGCCAGCAGCTTGGGTCCCACGGGATCTTCTGGAAACACCATATATTTT.

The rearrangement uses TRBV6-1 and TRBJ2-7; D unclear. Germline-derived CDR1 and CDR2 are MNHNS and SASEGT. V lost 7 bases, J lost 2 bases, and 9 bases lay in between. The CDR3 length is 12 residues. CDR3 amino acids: CASISVAYEQYF. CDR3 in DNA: TGTGCCAGCATCTCCGTCGCCTACGAGCAGTACTTC.

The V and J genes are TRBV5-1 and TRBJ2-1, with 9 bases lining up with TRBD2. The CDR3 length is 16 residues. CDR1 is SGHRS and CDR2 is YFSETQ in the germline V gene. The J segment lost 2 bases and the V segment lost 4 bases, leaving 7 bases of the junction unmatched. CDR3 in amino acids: CASSPGLAKTYNEQFF. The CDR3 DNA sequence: TGCGCCAGCAGCCCCGGACTAGCGAAGACCTACAATGAGCAGTTCTTC.

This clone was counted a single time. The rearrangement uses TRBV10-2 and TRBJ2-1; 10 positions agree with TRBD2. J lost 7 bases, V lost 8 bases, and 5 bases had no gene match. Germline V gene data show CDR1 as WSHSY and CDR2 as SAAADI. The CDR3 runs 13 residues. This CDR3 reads CASQGLARNEQFF. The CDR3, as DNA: TGCGCCAGCCAGGGACTAGCGCGGAATGAGCAGTTCTTC.